This entry lists 25 T cell receptor beta chains sequenced from one sample in a study of blood T cell repertoires in COVID-19. Assay used: immunoSEQ multiplex PCR; TCRdb lists only in-frame clones, some missing. The sample records 310,000 or so clones, 88% being singletons. Sequencing input: peripheral blood. The receptors stem from a woman aged 25 to 39 with COVID-19, enrolled during active disease.

The rearrangement joins TRBV7-6 to TRBJ2-5; the D gene is possibly TRBD1 (5 bases). Germline V gene data show CDR1 as SGHVS and CDR2 as FNYEAQ. Trimming took 1 base from V and 3 from J, leaving 9 bases between them. The CDR3 is 14 residues long. As DNA, the CDR3 is TGTGCCAGCAGCTTAGGCCCAGGGAAAGAGACCCAGTACTTC. Translated: CASSLGPGKETQYF.

The gene calls are TRBV30 and TRBJ2-5, with D perhaps TRBD1 (5 bases). V was clipped by 2 bases and J by 5 bases, with 12 bases between them. The CDR3 runs to 13 residues. Germline CDR1 is GTSNPN and CDR2 is SVGIG (reference sequence). The CDR3 loop reads CAWSSGLRETQYF. CDR3 bases: TGTGCCTGGAGTTCAGGGTTGCGGGAGACCCAGTACTTC.

The chain has TRBV6-4 and TRBJ2-3; D not resolved. The CDR3 sequence is 13 residues long. V lost 5 bases, J lost 2 bases, and 8 bases lay in between. The V gene's germline CDR1 is MRHNA and CDR2 SNTAGT. The CDR3 is CASSTGYTDTQYF. The CDR3 DNA reads TGTGCCAGCAGTACCGGGTACACAGATACGCAGTATTTT.

Turning to this clone: The same CDR3 is also encoded by other DNA sequences in this sample. This rearrangement joins TRBV7-2 to TRBJ1-2; 8 nucleotides match TRBD1. The germline V gene has CDR1 SGHTA and CDR2 FQGNSA. Germline trimming cut 5 bases from V and 5 bases from J; bases unmatched to any gene: 7. The CDR3 is 14 residues long. DNA of the CDR3: TGTGCCAGCAGCCCCGGACAGGGAGGATATGGCTACACCTTC. Translated: CASSPGQGGYGYTF.

The chain couples TRBV6-2 or TRBV6-3 to TRBJ2-7; weak D call: TRBD2 (5 bases). Between the trimmed V and J ends, which lost 6 bases and 8 bases, there was a span of 23 bases. CDR1 is MNHEY, CDR2 SVGEGT, per germline. The CDR3 runs to 15 residues. CDR3 residues: CASSLSSLGSKQQYF. The CDR3 bases are TGTGCCAGCAGCCTTTCTTCGTTGGGGAGCAAGCAGCAGTACTTC.

The chain carries TRBV19 and TRBJ2-2, with 7 positions matching TRBD1. V was clipped by 4 bases and J by 4 bases; unmatched bases: 9. Germline assignment: CDR1 LNHDA and CDR2 SQIVND (reference sequence). The CDR3 length is 16 residues. CDR3 nucleotides: TGTGCCAGTAGTACCCGACAGGGAATGGGCACCGGGGAGCTGTTTTTT. Its protein product is CASSTRQGMGTGELFF.

This clone was counted only a few times. The rearrangement uses TRBV19 and TRBJ2-1, with 7 positions matching TRBD2. The V gene's germline CDR1 is LNHDA and CDR2 SQIVND (reference sequence). J lost 6 bases, V lost 1 base, and 9 bases had no gene match. The CDR3 runs 16 residues. CDR3 nucleotide sequence: TGTGCCAGTAGTATAGCACTAGCGTACCCGTTCAATGAGCAGTTCTTC. This translates into CASSIALAYPFNEQFF.

The CDR3 spells CASSRGVLNEQYF. The CDR3 nucleotides are TGTGCCAGCTCCCGGGGTGTACTCAACGAGCAGTACTTC. The V and J genes are TRBV3-1 (or the pseudogene TRBV3-2) and TRBJ2-7, with D possibly TRBD2 on 5 matching bases. This CDR3 is 13 amino acids long. Germline V lookup: CDR1 LGHDT, CDR2 YNNKEL (reference sequence). V lost 8 bases to trimming and J lost 5 bases, with 16 bases between them.

The CDR3 sequence: CASSPGTTVNEQFF. In DNA, the CDR3 is TGTGCCAGCAGTCCCGGGACAACGGTAAATGAGCAGTTCTTC. The rearrangement uses TRBV28 and TRBJ2-1; TRBD1 might be the D (6 bases). V shed 5 bases and J shed 7 bases, with 15 bases lying between them. CDR1 and CDR2 from the germline V gene are MDHEN and SYDVKM. The CDR3 is 14 residues long.

DNA for the CDR3: TGTGCCTGCCGGGACTCTGGTGGGGGGAGTACGCAGTATTTT. Its translation is CACRDSGGGSTQYF. The V gene is TRBV2, the J gene TRBJ2-3, with a possible D match to TRBD2 (6 bases). Per germline, CDR1 SNHLY and CDR2 FYNNEI. The CDR3 totals 14 residues. With 11 bases removed from V and 8 bases from J, the gap between germline ends came to 23 bases.

This chain joins TRBV24-1 and TRBJ1-5; TRBD1 agrees at 9 bases. The V segment lost 9 bases and the J segment 0 bases; nucleotides outside the gene matches: 2. The CDR3 sequence is 14 residues long. Germline V gene sequence: CDR1 KGHDR, CDR2 SFDVKD. This CDR3 reads CATGTGISNQPQHF. Written as DNA, the CDR3 is TGTGCCACCGGGACAGGGATTAGCAATCAGCCCCAGCATTTT.

This chain links TRBV18 with TRBJ1-4; 8 bases align to TRBD1. This CDR3 contains 15 residues. The J segment lost 8 bases and the V segment lost 4 bases, leaving 9 bases of the junction unmatched. Germline V lookup: CDR1 KGHSH, CDR2 LQKENI. The CDR3 spells CASSRGQGANEKLFF. The DNA for the CDR3 is TGTGCCAGCTCACGCGGTCAGGGGGCAAACGAAAAACTGTTTTTT.

The genes are TRBV5-1 and TRBJ1-5; TRBD1 is a possible D gene (6 bases). Germline CDR1 SGHRS, CDR2 YFSETQ. The germline V and J ends were trimmed by 0 bases and 6 bases, with 10 bases remaining between them. The CDR3 length is 14 residues. The CDR3 DNA reads as TGCGCCAGCAGCTTGGACGGGGGGCGTCAGCCCCAGCATTTT. This codes for CASSLDGGRQPQHF.

This clone was picked up a small number of times. The chain joins TRBV29-1 to TRBJ2-7; perhaps TRBD2 as D (5 bases). This CDR3 is 15 amino acids long. V lost 2 bases to trimming and J lost 2 bases, with 16 bases between them. Germline V lookup: CDR1 SQVTM, CDR2 ANQGSEA. CDR3 amino acids: CSVEMEAHETYEQYF. The CDR3 coding sequence is TGCAGCGTTGAAATGGAGGCGCATGAAACCTACGAGCAGTACTTC.

The genes are TRBV12-3 or TRBV12-4 and TRBJ2-1; maybe TRBD1 (5 bases). The CDR3 is 13 residues long. V was cut by 7 bases and J by 7 bases, with 14 bases left in between. Here the CDR3 reads CASKPDRSNEQFF. The CDR3 coding sequence is TGTGCCAGCAAACCCGACAGATCGAATGAGCAGTTCTTC.

The gene calls are TRBV7-9 and TRBJ2-1, with D perhaps TRBD1 (5 bases). This CDR3 contains 14 residues. The V end was cut by 6 bases, the J end by 4 bases, with 13 bases between. The germline CDR1 and CDR2 sequences are SEHNR and FQNEAQ (reference sequence). The CDR3 nucleotides are TGTGCCAGCAGTCTAGACAGAAATTACAATGAGCAGTTCTTC. Translating gives CASSLDRNYNEQFF.

The gene calls are TRBV19 and TRBJ2-7; D gene ambiguous. Germline-derived CDR1 and CDR2 are LNHDA and SQIVND (reference sequence). This CDR3 region has 13 residues. The V end lost 2 bases, the J end lost 4 bases, and 9 bases lay between the germline ends. CDR3 sequence (DNA): TGTGCCAGTAGTATAACCCAGGATTACGAGCAGTACTTC. It codes for CASSITQDYEQYF.

The table lists this clone with a few counts. The chain has TRBV30 and TRBJ1-2; no firm D call. V lost 4 bases and J lost 0, with 9 bases in between. This CDR3 has 13 residues. Per the germline V gene, CDR1 is GTSNPN and CDR2 is SVGIG (reference sequence). Here the CDR3 reads CAWMRPPNYGYTF. In nucleotides, the CDR3 is TGTGCCTGGATGCGGCCCCCTAACTATGGCTACACCTTC.

The chain has TRBV6-1 and TRBJ1-1, with TRBD1 as a possible D gene (5 bases). Germline CDR1 is MNHNS and CDR2 is SASEGT. Trimming removed 2 bases from V and 7 bases from J, with 11 bases in between. The CDR3 has 13 amino acids. The CDR3, as DNA: TGTGCCAGCAGTGAACCCGTGGGGGGTGAAGCTTTCTTT. It codes for CASSEPVGGEAFF.

This chain joins TRBV18 and TRBJ2-1; 8 bases fit TRBD1. With V trimmed by 3 bases and J by 7 bases, 2 bases remained unmatched. This CDR3 has 13 amino acids. The germline V gene has CDR1 KGHSH and CDR2 LQKENI. The CDR3 nucleotides read TGTGCCAGCTCACCGGACAGGGAGAATGAGCAGTTCTTC. Translating it yields CASSPDRENEQFF.

The chain links TRBV2 to TRBJ2-5; 13 bases are shared with TRBD2. Germline values: CDR1 SNHLY, CDR2 FYNNEI. The CDR3 is 15 amino acids. Losses at the gene ends were 6 bases for V and 4 bases for J; bases not matched to a gene: 5. The CDR3 DNA is TGTGCCAGCAGGAAGGGACTAGCGGGACCAGAGACCCAGTACTTC. It encodes CASRKGLAGPETQYF.

The chain couples TRBV5-6 to TRBJ1-2; D is ambiguous. This CDR3 contains 12 residues. V shed 1 base and J shed 13 bases, with 14 bases lying between them. CDR1 and CDR2 (germline): SGHDT, YYEEEE. CDR3 nucleotide sequence: TGTGCCAGCAGCTTGAACGGGGTCGAAATCACCTTC. Protein product: CASSLNGVEITF.

This clone was counted once. This chain connects TRBV7-9 to TRBJ2-7; 13 bases map to TRBD2. The CDR3 has 17 residues. Per the germline V gene, CDR1 is SEHNR and CDR2 is FQNEAQ (reference sequence). Unmatched junction bases numbered 13, after V lost 5 bases and J lost 6 bases. The CDR3 DNA sequence: TGTGCCAGCAGCCGCGGGGGACTAGCGGGAAGGAGTGTCGAGCAGTACTTC. This encodes CASSRGGLAGRSVEQYF.

This clone was seen only once. The gene calls are TRBV24-1 and TRBJ2-1; a weak D match, TRBD1 (6 bases). Trimming shortened V by 6 bases and J by 1 base, and 15 bases separated the two germline ends. This CDR3 region has 16 residues. Germline V CDR1 and CDR2: KGHDR, SFDVKD. The CDR3 is CATSSIGQPSYNEQFF. CDR3 DNA: TGTGCCACCAGTAGTATAGGACAGCCATCCTACAATGAGCAGTTCTTC.

The CDR3 region is CASSLVAGGYVGYTF. CDR3 coding DNA: TGTGCCAGCAGCTTAGTTGCGGGAGGTTATGTTGGCTACACCTTC. The gene calls are TRBV11-2 and TRBJ1-2; no clear D. With 1 base removed from V and 7 bases from J, the gap between germline ends came to 16 bases. CDR3 length: 15 residues. Germline lookup yields CDR1 SGHAT and CDR2 FQNNGV. Full variable domain (rest looked up from reference TRBV11-2 and TRBJ1-2): EAGVAQSPRYKIIEKRQSVAFWCNPISGHATLYWYQQILGQGPKLLIQFQNNGVVDDSQLPKDRFSAERLKGVDSTLKIQPAKLEDSAVYLCASSLVAGGYVGYTFGSGTRLTVV.